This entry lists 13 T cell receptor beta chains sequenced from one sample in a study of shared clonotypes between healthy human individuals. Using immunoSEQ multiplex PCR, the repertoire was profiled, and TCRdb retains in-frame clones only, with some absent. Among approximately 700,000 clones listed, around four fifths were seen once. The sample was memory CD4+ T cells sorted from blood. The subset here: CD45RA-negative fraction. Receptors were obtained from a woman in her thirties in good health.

This CDR3 reads CASCASGRARETQYF. In DNA form, the CDR3 reads TGTGCCAGCTGTGCTAGCGGGAGGGCACGGGAGACCCAGTACTTC. The chain is built from TRBV6-1 and TRBJ2-5, with 12 bases identical to TRBD2. The V segment lost 8 bases and the J segment 5 bases; nucleotides outside the gene matches: 9. This CDR3 has 15 residues. In germline, CDR1 is MNHNS, CDR2 SASEGT.

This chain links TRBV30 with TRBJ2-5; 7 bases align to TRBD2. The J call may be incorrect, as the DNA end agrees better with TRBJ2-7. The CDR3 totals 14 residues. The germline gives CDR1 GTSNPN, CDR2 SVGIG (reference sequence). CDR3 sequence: CAWSKRGSSYEQYF. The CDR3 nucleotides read TGTGCCTGGAGTAAGCGCGGGAGTTCCTACGAGCAGTACTTC.

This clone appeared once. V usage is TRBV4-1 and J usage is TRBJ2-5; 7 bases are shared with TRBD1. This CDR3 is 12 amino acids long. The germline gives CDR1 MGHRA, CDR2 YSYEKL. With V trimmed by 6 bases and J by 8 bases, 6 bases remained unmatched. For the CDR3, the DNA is TGCGCCAGCAGGGGACAGCAGAGAACCCAGTACTTC. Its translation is CASRGQQRTQYF.

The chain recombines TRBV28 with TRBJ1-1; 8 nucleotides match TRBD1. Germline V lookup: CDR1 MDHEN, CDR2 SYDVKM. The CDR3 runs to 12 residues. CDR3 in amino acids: CAGRGPRTEAFF. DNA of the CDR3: TGTGCGGGCAGGGGGCCGCGCACTGAAGCTTTCTTT. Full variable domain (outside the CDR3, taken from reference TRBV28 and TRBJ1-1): DVKVTQSSRYLVKRTGEKVFLECVQDMDHENMFWYRQDPGLGLRLIYFSYDVKMKEKGDIPEGYSVSREKKERFSLILESASTNQTSMYLCAGRGPRTEAFFGQGTRLTVV.

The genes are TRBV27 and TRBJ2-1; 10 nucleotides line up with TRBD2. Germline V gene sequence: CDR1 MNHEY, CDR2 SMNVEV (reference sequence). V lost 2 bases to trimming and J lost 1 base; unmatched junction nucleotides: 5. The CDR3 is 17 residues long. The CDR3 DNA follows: TGTGCCAGCAGTTTAGGGACTAGCGTTCGTTCCTACAATGAGCAGTTCTTC. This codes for CASSLGTSVRSYNEQFF.

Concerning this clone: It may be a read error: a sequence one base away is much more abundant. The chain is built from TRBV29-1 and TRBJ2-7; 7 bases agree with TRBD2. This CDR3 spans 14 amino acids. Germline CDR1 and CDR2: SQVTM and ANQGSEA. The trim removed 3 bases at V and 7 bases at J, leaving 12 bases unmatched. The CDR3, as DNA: TGCAGCGTTGAGGGCCACCGGGGGGAGGGGGAGCAGTACTTC. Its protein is CSVEGHRGEGEQYF.

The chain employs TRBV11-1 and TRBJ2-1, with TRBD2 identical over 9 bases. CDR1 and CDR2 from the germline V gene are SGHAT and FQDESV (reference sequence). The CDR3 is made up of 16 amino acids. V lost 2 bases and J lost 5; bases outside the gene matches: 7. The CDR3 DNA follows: TGTGCCAGCAGCTTACCACCGAGACTAGCGGACAATGAGCAGTTCTTC. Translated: CASSLPPRLADNEQFF.

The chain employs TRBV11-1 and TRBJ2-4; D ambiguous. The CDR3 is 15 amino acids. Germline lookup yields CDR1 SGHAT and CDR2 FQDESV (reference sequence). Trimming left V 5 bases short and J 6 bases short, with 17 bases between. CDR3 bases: TGTGCCAGCAGCAGGGTCCATGGGGTCGGAAACATTCAGTACTTC. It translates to CASSRVHGVGNIQYF.

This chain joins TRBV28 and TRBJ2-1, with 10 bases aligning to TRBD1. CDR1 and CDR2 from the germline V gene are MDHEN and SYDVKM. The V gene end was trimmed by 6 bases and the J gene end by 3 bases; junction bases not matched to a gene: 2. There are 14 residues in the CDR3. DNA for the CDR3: TGTGCCAGCAGGTGGACAGGGGGCTACAATGAGCAGTTCTTC. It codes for CASRWTGGYNEQFF.

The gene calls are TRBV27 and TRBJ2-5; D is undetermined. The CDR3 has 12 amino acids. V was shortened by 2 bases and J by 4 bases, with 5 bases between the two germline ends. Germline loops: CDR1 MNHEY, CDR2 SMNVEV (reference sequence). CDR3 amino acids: CASSLNGETQYF. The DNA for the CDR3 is TGTGCCAGCAGTTTAAATGGAGAGACCCAGTACTTC.

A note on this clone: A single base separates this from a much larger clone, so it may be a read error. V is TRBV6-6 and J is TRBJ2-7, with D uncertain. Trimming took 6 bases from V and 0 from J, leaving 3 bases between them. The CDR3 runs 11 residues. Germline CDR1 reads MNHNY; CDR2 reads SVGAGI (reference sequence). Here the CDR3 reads CASSPSYEQYF. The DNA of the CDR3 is TGTGCCAGCAGCCCCTCCTACGAGCAGTACTTC.

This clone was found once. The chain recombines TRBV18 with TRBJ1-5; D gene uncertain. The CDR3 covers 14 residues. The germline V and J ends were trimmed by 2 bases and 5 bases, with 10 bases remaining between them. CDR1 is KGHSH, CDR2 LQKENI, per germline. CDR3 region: CASSPGLAHQPQHF. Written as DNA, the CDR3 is TGTGCCAGCTCACCAGGTTTGGCCCATCAGCCCCAGCATTTT. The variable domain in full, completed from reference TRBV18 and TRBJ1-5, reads NAGVMQNPRHLVRRRGQEARLRCSPMKGHSHVYWYRQLPEEGLKFMVYLQKENIIDESGMPKERFSAEFPKEGPSILRIQQVVRGDSAAYFCASSPGLAHQPQHFGDGTRLSIL.

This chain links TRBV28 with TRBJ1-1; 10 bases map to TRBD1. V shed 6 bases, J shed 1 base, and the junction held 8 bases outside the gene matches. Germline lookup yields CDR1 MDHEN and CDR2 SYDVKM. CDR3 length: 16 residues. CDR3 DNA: TGTGCCAGCAGCGGACCGGACAGGGGGAGGAACACTGAAGCTTTCTTT. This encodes CASSGPDRGRNTEAFF. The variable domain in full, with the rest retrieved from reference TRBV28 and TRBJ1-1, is DVKVTQSSRYLVKRTGEKVFLECVQDMDHENMFWYRQDPGLGLRLIYFSYDVKMKEKGDIPEGYSVSREKKERFSLILESASTNQTSMYLCASSGPDRGRNTEAFFGQGTRLTVV.